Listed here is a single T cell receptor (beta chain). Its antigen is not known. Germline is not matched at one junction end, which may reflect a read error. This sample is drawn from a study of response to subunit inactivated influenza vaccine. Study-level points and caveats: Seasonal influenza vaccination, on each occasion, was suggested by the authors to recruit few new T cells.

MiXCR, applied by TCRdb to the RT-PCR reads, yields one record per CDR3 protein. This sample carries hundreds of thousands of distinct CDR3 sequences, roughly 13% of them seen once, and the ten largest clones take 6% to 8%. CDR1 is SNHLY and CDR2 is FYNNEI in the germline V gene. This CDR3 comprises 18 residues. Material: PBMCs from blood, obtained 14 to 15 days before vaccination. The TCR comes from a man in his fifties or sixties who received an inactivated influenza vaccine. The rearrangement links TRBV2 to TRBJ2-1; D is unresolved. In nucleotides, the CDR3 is TGTGCCTGCAGTCATCCCCGAGATACGGAAAGCTCCTACAATGAGCAGTTCTTC. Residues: CACSHPRDTESSYNEQFF.